Listed here are 13 T cell receptor beta chains from one sample, sequenced in a study of Ad26.COV2.S vaccination and SARS-CoV-2 variants (dated by TCRdb to the early 2020s). The sample's time point label, decoded: individuals recovered from natural SARS-CoV-2 infection. The protocol used for the library was the immunoSEQ multiplex PCR assay. The source is immuneACCESS, and TCRdb retained only in-frame sequences with V and J called. Part of the clones is not carried over; for the studies checked, unresolved V genes explain less than half of this, and the remainder is unexplained. This sample is represented by about 180,000 clones; roughly 89% of them were singletons. Jointly, the top ten make up about 5.9% of the sample. This specimen was peripheral blood, taken after recovery from COVID-19. The receptors were gathered from a human donor who had recovered from COVID-19.

This clone was seen a few times. This rearrangement joins TRBV5-1 to TRBJ1-2; TRBD1 agrees at 7 bases. This CDR3 is built from 15 residues. Germline values: CDR1 SGHRS, CDR2 YFSETQ. V shed 3 bases and J 4 bases; nucleotides not matched to a gene: 9. CDR3 region: CASSSEGASVYGYTF. The CDR3 region has the DNA TGCGCCAGCAGCTCGGAGGGGGCAAGTGTCTATGGCTACACCTTC.

The CDR3 DNA reads TGTGCCAGCAGTGACAGGGGGGGTAGGAATTCACCCCTCCACTTT. Its protein is CASSDRGGRNSPLHF. V and J are TRBV2 and TRBJ1-6, with 7 bases fitting TRBD1. CDR1 is SNHLY and CDR2 is FYNNEI in the germline V gene. The CDR3 has 15 amino acids. V trimming: 3 bases; J trimming: 7 bases; junction bases outside the gene matches: 6.

The gene calls are TRBV2 and TRBJ2-3; 7 positions agree with TRBD2. The CDR3 runs 13 residues. CDR1 and CDR2 (germline): SNHLY, FYNNEI. Losses at the gene ends were 8 bases for V and 2 bases for J; bases not matched to a gene: 4. This CDR3 is CASRDYITDTQYF. Written as DNA, the CDR3 is TGTGCCAGCCGGGACTATATCACAGATACGCAGTATTTT.

This clone was recorded only once. This chain joins TRBV6-6 and TRBJ2-2; D may be TRBD2 (6 bases). The CDR3 has 16 amino acids. Trimming shortened V by 5 bases and J by 3 bases, and 16 bases separated the two germline ends. Per germline, CDR1 MNHNY and CDR2 SVGAGI (reference sequence). CDR3 sequence (DNA): TGTGCCAGCAGTCTCGAAAGCGGGTTATACACCGGGGAGCTGTTTTTT. It translates to CASSLESGLYTGELFF.

This clone was recorded only once. V and J are TRBV15 and TRBJ2-7; 9 bases map to TRBD1. There are 15 residues in the CDR3. V lost 5 bases, J lost 3 bases, and 8 bases stayed unmatched. Germline V lookup: CDR1 LNHNV, CDR2 YYDKDF (reference sequence). The CDR3 protein is CATSGPGQGFYEQYF. The CDR3 nucleotides read TGTGCCACCAGCGGACCGGGACAGGGATTCTACGAGCAGTACTTC.

CDR3 bases: TGTGCCAGCAGCTTACAGGGAAACTATGGCTACACCTTC. Its translation is CASSLQGNYGYTF. The rearrangement joins TRBV5-4 to TRBJ1-2, with D possibly being TRBD1 (6 bases). Trimming removed 2 bases from V and 2 bases from J, with 7 bases in between. CDR1 and CDR2 (germline): SGHNT, YYREEE (reference sequence). The CDR3 is 13 amino acids.

This rearrangement joins TRBV2 to TRBJ2-5; 7 bases map to TRBD2. With V trimmed by 4 bases and J by 1 base, 3 bases remained unmatched. CDR1 is SNHLY, CDR2 FYNNEI, per germline. The CDR3 loop spans 14 amino acids. CDR3 nucleotides: TGTGCCAGCAGTGGGGGGGGTTCCCAAGAGACCCAGTACTTC. As protein: CASSGGGSQETQYF.

V usage is TRBV7-2 and J usage is TRBJ1-1, with 11 bases fitting TRBD1. CDR3 length equals 16 residues. Germline-derived CDR1 and CDR2 are SGHTA and FQGNSA. V shed 5 bases and J 4 bases; nucleotides not matched to a gene: 9. CDR3 nucleotide sequence: TGTGCCAGCAGCCAATCCCTCGGGACAGGGGGCACTGAAGCTTTCTTT. Translating it yields CASSQSLGTGGTEAFF.

This chain uses TRBV7-2 with TRBJ2-7; tentatively, D is TRBD2 (5 bases). V was pared by 8 bases and J by 3 bases, with 17 bases between. The CDR3 length is 14 residues. Germline V gene lookup returns CDR1 SGHTA and CDR2 FQGNSA. In nucleotides, the CDR3 is TGTGCCAGCGCCAAGTTTGGACTCGGCTACGAGCAGTACTTC. Protein: CASAKFGLGYEQYF.

This chain links TRBV10-2 with TRBJ2-5, with 11 nucleotides matching TRBD2. Germline lookup yields CDR1 WSHSY and CDR2 SAAADI. Trimming took 8 bases from V and 5 from J; bases not matched to a gene: 34. The CDR3 contains 23 residues. DNA for the CDR3: TGCGCCAGCCCCCGAGGACGATGGGGGTTAGGGGGACTAGCGGATTGCGGGCGGGAGACCCAGTACTTC. Residues: CASPRGRWGLGGLADCGRETQYF.

The chain joins TRBV2 to TRBJ1-1; no definite D call. CDR1 is SNHLY, CDR2 FYNNEI, per germline. This CDR3 spans 14 amino acids. The V end lost 2 bases, the J end lost 0 bases, and 7 bases lay between the germline ends. The CDR3, as DNA: TGTGCCAGCAGTGAATTAGTTATGAACACTGAAGCTTTCTTT. This encodes CASSELVMNTEAFF.

The J gene is TRBJ1-1, the V gene TRBV29-1; 10 positions agree with TRBD1. V lost 6 bases, J lost 0 bases, and 1 base stayed unmatched. The CDR3 has 13 residues. Germline CDR1 and CDR2: SQVTM and ANQGSEA. This chain's CDR3 is CSVDRGLNTEAFF. The CDR3 DNA is TGCAGCGTGGACAGGGGGTTGAACACTGAAGCTTTCTTT.

The chain combines TRBV29-1 with TRBJ2-7; D may be TRBD1 (6 bases). CDR3 length equals 13 residues. V was clipped by 4 bases and J by 1 base, with 11 bases between them. Germline lookup yields CDR1 SQVTM and CDR2 ANQGSEA. The CDR3 loop is CSVGQANSYEQYF. CDR3 DNA sequence: TGCAGCGTTGGACAGGCGAATTCCTACGAGCAGTACTTC.